Following are 27 T cell receptor beta chains from one sample sequenced in a study of sequential checkpoint blockade in melanoma. Profiling relied on immunoSEQ multiplex PCR, and the TCRdb table lists in-frame clones only, not all of them. The sample consists of 15,000 to 20,000 clones, roughly 70% of them appearing once. The treatment here: randomized to nivolumab then ipilimumab (arm A) or the reverse (arm B). The sequencing here drew on CD8+ T cells sorted from blood (inferred from file names), taken from a patient given nivolumab and ipilimumab in sequence. The receptors here all came from a human donor with melanoma.

V and J are TRBV5-5 and TRBJ1-2, with a tentative D call TRBD1 (5 bases). Trimming left V 2 bases short and J 1 base short, with 15 bases between. Per the germline V gene, CDR1 is SGHKS and CDR2 is YYEKEE (reference sequence). The CDR3 covers 16 residues. The CDR3 spells CASSLDSFTFNYGYTF. The CDR3 nucleotides are TGTGCCAGCAGCTTAGACAGTTTTACCTTTAACTATGGCTACACCTTC.

This clone was observed a few times. The J gene is TRBJ2-2, the V gene TRBV4-2; 13 bases match TRBD2. Germline-derived CDR1 and CDR2 are LGHNA and YNFKEQ. The CDR3 consists of 18 residues. Losses at the gene ends were 3 bases for V and 0 bases for J; bases not matched to a gene: 4. The CDR3 nucleotides read TGTGCCAGCAGCCAGGAACTAGCGGGAGGGCCGAACACCGGGGAGCTGTTTTTT. Its protein product is CASSQELAGGPNTGELFF.

The chain has TRBV9 and TRBJ1-1; D is unclear. This CDR3 has 14 amino acids. Per germline, CDR1 SGDLS and CDR2 YYNGEE. V lost 4 bases, J lost 1 base, and 11 bases lay in between. The CDR3 bases are TGTGCCAGCAGCCCAAACACACCGAACACTGAAGCTTTCTTT. This encodes CASSPNTPNTEAFF.

J is TRBJ2-5 and V is TRBV4-1; D may be TRBD2 (5 bases). With 3 bases removed from V and 5 bases from J, the gap between germline ends came to 16 bases. Germline V CDR1 and CDR2: MGHRA, YSYEKL. The CDR3 is 15 amino acids. The CDR3 DNA is TGCGCCAGCAGCCATACCAAGGGTGGCGGGGAGACCCAGTACTTC. Translation gives CASSHTKGGGETQYF.

In this sample, this clone turned up once. The CDR3 DNA reads TGTGCCAGCAGTTATAATGGACAGAGCGGATACGAGCAGTACTTC. Protein: CASSYNGQSGYEQYF. The genes are TRBV6-5 and TRBJ2-7; tentative D call: TRBD1 (6 bases). V lost 3 bases, J lost 4 bases, and 16 bases lay in between. The CDR3 extends over 15 amino acids. Germline V lookup: CDR1 MNHEY, CDR2 SVGAGI.

This clone was seen more than once but under ten times. V usage is TRBV2 and J usage is TRBJ2-2, with D possibly TRBD1 on 5 matching bases. In germline, CDR1 is SNHLY, CDR2 FYNNEI. Trimming stripped 0 bases from V and 1 base from J, with 9 bases between. The CDR3 length is 16 residues. Here the CDR3 reads CASSEAPDKNTGELFF. The CDR3 DNA reads TGTGCCAGCAGTGAAGCGCCGGACAAGAACACCGGGGAGCTGTTTTTT.

This clone turned up a few times. The gene calls are TRBV7-9 and TRBJ1-4, with D possibly being TRBD1 (6 bases). Germline CDR1 and CDR2: SEHNR and FQNEAQ (reference sequence). Trimming pared 4 bases from V and 5 bases from J, leaving 14 bases between. The CDR3 is made up of 15 amino acids. In DNA form, the CDR3 reads TGTGCCAGCAGCTGGGGGGGCGATTCCAATGAAAAACTGTTTTTT. This encodes CASSWGGDSNEKLFF.

The chain uses TRBV6-5 and TRBJ2-2; TRBD1 aligns across 8 bases. The V segment lost 6 bases and the J segment 4 bases; nucleotides outside the gene matches: 1. The CDR3 runs to 13 residues. Germline V CDR1 and CDR2: MNHEY, SVGAGI. The CDR3 sequence: CASSTGGTGELFF. CDR3 coding DNA: TGTGCCAGCAGCACAGGGGGCACCGGGGAGCTGTTTTTT.

The chain joins TRBV30 to TRBJ1-1; D is uncertain. CDR1 and CDR2 from the germline V gene are GTSNPN and SVGIG (reference sequence). V was shortened by 0 bases and J by 6 bases, with 11 bases between the two germline ends. The CDR3 contains 13 residues. CDR3 loop: CAWSVQLPPEAFF. The CDR3 nucleotides read TGTGCCTGGAGTGTACAACTACCCCCTGAAGCTTTCTTT.

The chain uses TRBV9 and TRBJ1-2; the D gene is possibly TRBD1 (5 bases). This CDR3 spans 13 amino acids. The ends were cut back, 4 bases at V and 7 bases at J, with 14 bases in the middle. CDR1 SGDLS and CDR2 YYNGEE come from the germline V gene. The CDR3 spells CASSSSGAPGYTF. The CDR3 DNA sequence: TGTGCCAGCAGCTCCAGCGGGGCGCCTGGCTACACCTTC.

This chain joins TRBV4-2 and TRBJ2-1; D gene unclear. CDR1 LGHNA and CDR2 YNFKEQ come from the germline V gene. The germline V and J ends were trimmed by 1 base and 4 bases, with 11 bases remaining between them. CDR3 length: 15 amino acids. CDR3 bases: TGTGCCAGCAGCCAAGTTCTGTCCCTTTACAATGAGCAGTTCTTC. It yields the protein CASSQVLSLYNEQFF.

In its sample, this clone was seen a few times. The chain is built from TRBV11-3 and TRBJ2-2; the match to TRBD1 covers 9 bases. The germline V gene has CDR1 SGHNT and CDR2 YENEEA. Trimming took 4 bases from V and 0 from J; bases not matched to a gene: 15. The CDR3 spans 20 residues. This chain's CDR3 is CASSWGRDRVYYTNTGELFF. For the CDR3, the DNA is TGTGCCAGCAGCTGGGGCCGGGACAGGGTTTATTATACGAACACCGGGGAGCTGTTTTTT.

This clone was seen only a few times. The CDR3 sequence: CATSSLALSSYNEQFF. Here the CDR3 DNA reads TGTGCCACCAGCAGCTTAGCGCTGAGCTCCTACAATGAGCAGTTCTTC. The chain is built from TRBV15 and TRBJ2-1, with TRBD2 as a possible D gene (5 bases). This CDR3 spans 16 amino acids. Germline CDR1 and CDR2: LNHNV and YYDKDF (reference sequence). Trimming stripped 3 bases from V and 0 bases from J, with 12 bases between.

The chain recombines TRBV19 with TRBJ2-7; TRBD2 aligns across 7 bases. Trimming cost V 5 bases and J 3 bases; bases outside gene matches: 7. The germline V gene has CDR1 LNHDA and CDR2 SQIVND (reference sequence). The CDR3 covers 14 residues. Here the CDR3 reads CASSRGETRYEQYF. Here the CDR3 DNA reads TGTGCCAGTAGTCGGGGGGAGACCCGCTACGAGCAGTACTTC.

This clone has a handful of counts. Here the CDR3 DNA reads TGCGCCAGCACCCGAGAAATTCGTGGGGGGGACCAAGATACGCAGTATTTT. The encoded protein is CASTREIRGGDQDTQYF. The rearrangement links TRBV10-1 to TRBJ2-3, with 7 bases that match TRBD2. The CDR3 runs 17 residues. The J segment lost 5 bases and the V segment lost 7 bases, leaving 18 bases of the junction unmatched. Germline values: CDR1 WNHNN, CDR2 SYGVQD (reference sequence).

This chain's CDR3 is CASSDSTVKMNTEAFF. The CDR3 DNA sequence: TGTGCCAGCAGTGACTCGACAGTCAAGATGAACACTGAAGCTTTCTTT. The rearrangement joins TRBV6-4 to TRBJ1-1, with a possible D match to TRBD1 (5 bases). The germline V gene has CDR1 MRHNA and CDR2 SNTAGT. The V end lost 0 bases, the J end lost 0 bases, and 11 bases lay between the germline ends. The CDR3 runs to 16 residues.

This clone was found a few times. The rearrangement links TRBV4-1 to TRBJ1-2; possibly TRBD1 for D (5 bases). Germline V gives CDR1 MGHRA, CDR2 YSYEKL. The CDR3 is 18 residues long. With 0 bases removed from V and 8 bases from J, the gap between germline ends came to 25 bases. CDR3: CASSQDIPPIQGPGGYTF. CDR3 nucleotides: TGCGCCAGCAGCCAAGATATCCCTCCTATCCAGGGCCCAGGCGGCTACACCTTC.

This clone has a handful of counts. V usage is TRBV29-1 and J usage is TRBJ1-4; D is unresolved. Deletions cut 1 base from V and 11 bases from J, with 17 bases between. The germline CDR1 and CDR2 sequences are SQVTM and ANQGSEA. The CDR3 has 14 residues. The CDR3 spells CSVEGPEEDGKLFF. The CDR3 DNA is TGCAGCGTTGAAGGGCCGGAGGAGGATGGGAAACTGTTTTTT.

This clone was seen just once. This chain links TRBV4-1 with TRBJ2-3; D gene uncertain. CDR3 length: 15 amino acids. V was cut by 0 bases and J by 4 bases, with 11 bases left in between. Germline loops: CDR1 MGHRA, CDR2 YSYEKL. CDR3 sequence (DNA): TGCGCCAGCAGCCAAGATCGGTTCTCCGCAGATACGCAGTATTTT. Its protein product is CASSQDRFSADTQYF.

The V and J genes are TRBV4-2 and TRBJ2-3; TRBD2 matches at 7 bases. Trimming cost V 0 bases and J 3 bases; bases outside gene matches: 9. The germline gives CDR1 LGHNA, CDR2 YNFKEQ. This CDR3 contains 17 residues. This chain's CDR3 is CASSQDGGGARTDTQYF. For the CDR3, the DNA is TGTGCCAGCAGCCAAGATGGGGGAGGGGCGAGGACAGATACGCAGTATTTT.

J is TRBJ1-1 and V is TRBV7-7; no definite D call. There are 14 residues in the CDR3. V gave up 7 bases and J gave up 4 bases, with 16 bases separating them. Germline V CDR1 and CDR2: SSHAT, FNYEAQ (reference sequence). CDR3 loop: CASNPLLPRTEAFF. The DNA of the CDR3 is TGTGCCAGCAACCCGCTCCTCCCGCGCACTGAAGCTTTCTTT.

In DNA, the CDR3 is TGCGCCAGCAGCCCGTACCCCCGGACAGCCTACGAGCAGTACTTC. This sequence encodes CASSPYPRTAYEQYF. The chain recombines TRBV4-3 with TRBJ2-7; TRBD1 might be the D (6 bases). The CDR3 runs 15 residues. V was cut by 4 bases and J by 2 bases, with 15 bases left in between. Germline V lookup: CDR1 LGHNA, CDR2 YSLEER.

The chain combines TRBV11-3 with TRBJ2-7; TRBD1 matches at 9 bases. CDR1 SGHNT and CDR2 YENEEA come from the germline V gene. The CDR3 spans 14 residues. V shed 5 bases and J 5 bases; nucleotides not matched to a gene: 7. Written as DNA, the CDR3 is TGTGCCAGCAGCCCCCGGGACAGGGATAACGAGCAGTACTTC. It encodes CASSPRDRDNEQYF.

This clone has just a few counts. J is TRBJ2-1 and V is TRBV11-1; weak D call: TRBD2 (6 bases). Germline V gives CDR1 SGHAT, CDR2 FQDESV (reference sequence). V lost 1 base to trimming and J lost 2 bases, with 12 bases between them. The CDR3 totals 16 residues. CDR3 nucleotide sequence: TGTGCCAGCAGCTTAGGCCCTAGCGTGGCCTACAATGAGCAGTTCTTC. This translates into CASSLGPSVAYNEQFF.

The chain employs TRBV9 and TRBJ2-3; TRBD2 aligns across 10 bases. Germline V lookup: CDR1 SGDLS, CDR2 YYNGEE. The V segment lost 4 bases and the J segment 4 bases; nucleotides outside the gene matches: 3. This CDR3 region has 14 residues. CDR3 loop: CASSLAGAADTQYF. CDR3 nucleotides: TGTGCCAGCAGCCTAGCGGGAGCGGCAGATACGCAGTATTTT.

This clone was detected only a few times. CDR3 residues: CASSVDRGYEQFF. Here the CDR3 DNA reads TGCGCCAGCAGCGTCGACAGGGGCTATGAGCAGTTCTTC. The chain is built from TRBV5-1 and TRBJ2-1; TRBD1 aligns across 8 bases. Germline trimming cut 4 bases from V and 8 bases from J; bases unmatched to any gene: 5. This CDR3 is 13 amino acids long. Germline V lookup: CDR1 SGHRS, CDR2 YFSETQ.

J is TRBJ2-4 and V is TRBV5-1; 7 nucleotides align to TRBD1. This CDR3 is built from 15 residues. CDR1 and CDR2 (germline): SGHRS, YFSETQ. V lost 7 bases and J lost 5; bases outside the gene matches: 12. The CDR3 here is CASSPFGQGENIQYF. CDR3 sequence (DNA): TGCGCCAGCTCCCCTTTTGGGCAGGGGGAAAACATTCAGTACTTC.